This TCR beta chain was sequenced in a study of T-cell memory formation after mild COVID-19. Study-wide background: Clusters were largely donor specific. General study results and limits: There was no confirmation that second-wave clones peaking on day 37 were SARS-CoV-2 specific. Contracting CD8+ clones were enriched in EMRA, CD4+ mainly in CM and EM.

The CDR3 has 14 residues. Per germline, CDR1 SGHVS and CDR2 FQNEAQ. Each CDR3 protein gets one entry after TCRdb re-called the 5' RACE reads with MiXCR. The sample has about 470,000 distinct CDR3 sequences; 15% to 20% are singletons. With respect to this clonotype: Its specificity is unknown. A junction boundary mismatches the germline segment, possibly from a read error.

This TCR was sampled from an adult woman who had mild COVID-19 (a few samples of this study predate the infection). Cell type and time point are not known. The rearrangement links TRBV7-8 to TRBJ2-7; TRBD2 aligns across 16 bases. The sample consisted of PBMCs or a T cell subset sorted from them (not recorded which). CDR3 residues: CASRPGLAGGPSDF. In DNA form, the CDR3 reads TGTGCCAGCAGGCCGGGACTAGCGGGAGGGCCCTCCGACTTC. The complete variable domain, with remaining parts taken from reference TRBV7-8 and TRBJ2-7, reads GAGVSQSPRYKVAKRGQDVALRCDPISGHVSLFWYQQALGQGPEFLTYFQNEAQLDKSGLPSDRFFAERPEGSVSTLKIQRTQQEDSAVYLCASRPGLAGGPSDFGPGTRLTVT.